These 14 T cell receptor beta chains came from one sample sequenced in a study of T cell repertoires in cytomegalovirus infection. TCRdb ran MiXCR on the reads and lists one entry per CDR3 protein. The data show 130,000 or so distinct CDR3 sequences, roughly 6% seen once. The sequenced sample consisted of PBMCs. The source is a human donor in good health (CMV status not recorded). Some clones in this sample may be carry-over from other donors' samples.

This clonotype was seen ten or more times. The chain recombines TRBV6-2 or TRBV6-3 with TRBJ2-2; tentative D call: TRBD2 (6 bases). The CDR3 has 15 amino acids. V dropped 0 bases and J dropped 6 bases, with 11 bases sitting between them. Germline-derived CDR1 and CDR2 are MNHEY and SVGEGT. This chain's CDR3 is CASSYSVEGPGELFF. The CDR3 bases are TGTGCCAGCAGTTACTCGGTGGAGGGTCCCGGGGAGCTGTTTTTT.

The sample holds many counts of this clonotype. V and J are TRBV10-3 and TRBJ2-2, with D unresolved. The V gene's germline CDR1 is ENHRY and CDR2 SYGVKD. Trimming stripped 8 bases from V and 1 base from J, with 17 bases between. The CDR3 runs to 16 residues. In DNA form, the CDR3 reads TGTGCCATCCCCTCGTCACTGTCCATGAACACCGGGGAGCTGTTTTTT. Protein sequence: CAIPSSLSMNTGELFF.

This clonotype was seen at least ten times. In nucleotides, the CDR3 is TGTGCCAGCCGACCGTCGGGAGGGGATAATTCACCCCTCCACTTT. This encodes CASRPSGGDNSPLHF. The chain combines TRBV6-2 or TRBV6-3 with TRBJ1-6, with a weak D call TRBD1 (5 bases). This CDR3 has 15 amino acids. CDR1 MNHEY and CDR2 SVGEGT come from the germline V gene. V lost 8 bases to trimming and J lost 5 bases, with 16 bases between them.

This clonotype was seen a few times. V is TRBV7-2 and J is TRBJ2-3; the match to TRBD1 covers 8 bases. This CDR3 contains 15 residues. Germline V gene lookup returns CDR1 SGHTA and CDR2 FQGNSA. J gave up 0 bases and V 4 bases, and 3 bases lay outside the gene matches. The CDR3 spells CASSSRQGSTDTQYF. The CDR3 nucleotides read TGTGCCAGCAGCTCCCGACAGGGGAGCACAGATACGCAGTATTTT. Supplemented by reference TRBV7-2 and TRBJ2-3, the full variable domain reads GAGVSQSPSNKVTEKGKDVELRCDPISGHTALYWYRQSLGQGLEFLIYFQGNSAPDKSGLPSDRFSAERTGGSVSTLTIQRTQQEDSAVYLCASSSRQGSTDTQYFGPGTRLTVL.

This clonotype was detected many times. J is TRBJ2-3 and V is TRBV7-2, with a possible D match to TRBD1 (6 bases). The CDR3 loop spans 15 amino acids. With 5 bases removed from V and 3 bases from J, the gap between germline ends came to 15 bases. CDR1 and CDR2 from the germline V gene are SGHTA and FQGNSA. DNA of the CDR3: TGTGCCAGCAGCGTACAACAGGGTCTGACAGATACGCAGTATTTT. Amino acid sequence: CASSVQQGLTDTQYF.

This clonotype was seen at least ten times. CDR3: CASHRADGIYNSPLHF. Written as DNA, the CDR3 is TGTGCCAGCCACCGGGCGGACGGGATCTATAATTCACCCCTCCACTTT. The chain carries TRBV7-2 and TRBJ1-6; D remains unclear. Germline-derived CDR1 and CDR2 are SGHTA and FQGNSA. Trimming removed 8 bases from V and 3 bases from J, with 17 bases in between. This CDR3 region has 16 residues.

Details on this clonotype: A read error is possible here, since a much larger clone lies one base away. The CDR3 coding sequence is TGTGTCACCAGTGATTCACATCAGCAGTACTTC. It yields the protein CVTSDSHQQYF. This chain uses TRBV24-1 with TRBJ2-7; D gene unclear. This CDR3 contains 11 residues. Germline values: CDR1 KGHDR, CDR2 SFDVKD.

This clonotype appeared many times. The chain uses TRBV7-8 and TRBJ2-5; perhaps TRBD2 as D (5 bases). Trimming shortened V by 1 base and J by 7 bases, and 19 bases separated the two germline ends. CDR1 and CDR2 from the germline V gene are SGHVS and FQNEAQ. This CDR3 is 16 amino acids long. CDR3 protein: CASSLGVLGRGGTQYF. The CDR3 bases are TGTGCCAGCAGCTTAGGGGTTTTAGGGAGAGGCGGGACCCAGTACTTC. The whole variable domain, filled in from reference TRBV7-8 and TRBJ2-5, reads GAGVSQSPRYKVAKRGQDVALRCDPISGHVSLFWYQQALGQGPEFLTYFQNEAQLDKSGLPSDRFFAERPEGSVSTLKIQRTQQEDSAVYLCASSLGVLGRGGTQYFGPGTRLLVL.

A note on this clonotype: A much larger clone is a single base away; this may be a read error. The rearrangement links TRBV7-2 to TRBJ2-1, with 8 bases that match TRBD2. Germline-derived CDR1 and CDR2 are SGHTA and FQGNSA. The CDR3 has 13 residues. The CDR3 is CASSPRGGRSSDF. CDR3 in DNA: TGTGCCAGCAGCCCCCGCGGGGGGCGCTCCTCCGACTTC. The whole variable domain, remainder taken from reference TRBV7-2 and TRBJ2-1, is GAGVSQSPSNKVTEKGKDVELRCDPISGHTALYWYRQSLGQGLEFLIYFQGNSAPDKSGLPSDRFSAERTGGSVSTLTIQRTQQEDSAVYLCASSPRGGRSSDFGPGTRLTVL.

This clonotype was counted ten times or more. J is TRBJ2-3 and V is TRBV7-2; D uncertain. The CDR3 spans 15 residues. The V end was cut by 3 bases, the J end by 2 bases, with 12 bases between. Germline CDR1 SGHTA, CDR2 FQGNSA. The CDR3 spells CASSFRLADTDTQYF. The CDR3 coding sequence is TGTGCCAGCAGCTTCCGACTGGCTGACACAGATACGCAGTATTTT.

This rearrangement joins TRBV7-6 to TRBJ2-3, with TRBD2 as a possible D gene (6 bases). V was pared by 5 bases and J by 0 bases, with 18 bases between. The CDR3 length is 17 residues. Looked up from germline, CDR1 is SGHVS and CDR2 is FNYEAQ. CDR3 DNA sequence: TGTGCCAGCAGCCAACAAGCCCGGACTATTAGCACAGATACGCAGTATTTT. This encodes CASSQQARTISTDTQYF.

This clonotype was observed many times. The chain joins TRBV6-6 to TRBJ1-2; D may be TRBD1 (5 bases). Germline CDR1 reads MNHNY; CDR2 reads SVGAGI (reference sequence). With 2 bases removed from V and 6 bases from J, the gap between germline ends came to 13 bases. The CDR3 contains 14 residues. DNA for the CDR3: TGTGCCAGCAGTTACACCATTGACAGAGATGGCTACACCTTC. Its protein product is CASSYTIDRDGYTF.

V and J are TRBV28 and TRBJ1-3; D unresolved. The germline V and J ends were trimmed by 7 bases and 6 bases, with 10 bases remaining between them. The germline V gene has CDR1 MDHEN and CDR2 SYDVKM. The CDR3 sequence is 12 residues long. Written as DNA, the CDR3 is TGTGCCAGCACTGGGGTGGCAAACACCATATATTTT. Protein sequence: CASTGVANTIYF.

The J gene is TRBJ2-2, the V gene TRBV7-3; D remains unclear. V lost 7 bases and J 7 bases, leaving 19 bases between the germline ends. Germline V gives CDR1 SGHTA, CDR2 FQGTGA. This CDR3 is 15 amino acids long. The CDR3 here is CASKMEPGLSGELFF. The CDR3 bases are TGTGCCAGCAAAATGGAACCGGGCCTCAGCGGGGAGCTGTTTTTT.